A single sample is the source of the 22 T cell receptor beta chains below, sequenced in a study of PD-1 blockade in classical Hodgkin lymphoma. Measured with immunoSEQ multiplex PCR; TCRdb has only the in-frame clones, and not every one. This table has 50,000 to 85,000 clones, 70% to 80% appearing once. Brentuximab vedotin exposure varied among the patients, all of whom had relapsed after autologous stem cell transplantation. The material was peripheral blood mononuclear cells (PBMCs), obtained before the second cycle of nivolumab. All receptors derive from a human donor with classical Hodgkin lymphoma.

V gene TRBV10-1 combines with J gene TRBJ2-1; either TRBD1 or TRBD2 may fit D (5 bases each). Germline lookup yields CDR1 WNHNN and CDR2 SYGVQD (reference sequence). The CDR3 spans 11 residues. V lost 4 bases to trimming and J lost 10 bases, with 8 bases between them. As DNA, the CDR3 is TGCGCCAGCAGTGGGGGGAAGGAGCAGTTCTTC. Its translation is CASSGGKEQFF.

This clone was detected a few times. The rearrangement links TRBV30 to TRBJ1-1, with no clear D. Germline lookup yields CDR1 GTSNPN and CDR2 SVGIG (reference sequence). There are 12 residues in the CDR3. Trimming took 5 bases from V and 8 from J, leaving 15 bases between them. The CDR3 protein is CAWSIGHEEAFF. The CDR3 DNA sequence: TGTGCCTGGTCGATAGGGCACGAGGAAGCTTTCTTT.

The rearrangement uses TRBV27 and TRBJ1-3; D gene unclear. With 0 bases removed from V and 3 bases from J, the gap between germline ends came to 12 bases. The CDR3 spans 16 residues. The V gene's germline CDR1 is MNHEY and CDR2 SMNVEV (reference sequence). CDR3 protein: CASSLSVGGHGNTIYF. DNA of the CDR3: TGTGCCAGCAGTTTATCCGTCGGCGGGCATGGAAACACCATATATTTT.

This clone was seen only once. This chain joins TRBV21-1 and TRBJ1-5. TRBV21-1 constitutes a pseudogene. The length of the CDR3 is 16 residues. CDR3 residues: CASSRPGPRGRQPQHF. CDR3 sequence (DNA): TGTGCCAGCAGCAGGCCGGGACCAAGGGGGAGGCAGCCCCAGCATTTT.

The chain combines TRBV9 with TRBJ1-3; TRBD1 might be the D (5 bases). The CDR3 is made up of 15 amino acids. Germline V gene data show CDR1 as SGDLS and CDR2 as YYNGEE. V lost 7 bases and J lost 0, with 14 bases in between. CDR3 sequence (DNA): TGTGCCAGCGAACCTGCCGGGGGCTCTGGAAACACCATATATTTT. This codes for CASEPAGGSGNTIYF.

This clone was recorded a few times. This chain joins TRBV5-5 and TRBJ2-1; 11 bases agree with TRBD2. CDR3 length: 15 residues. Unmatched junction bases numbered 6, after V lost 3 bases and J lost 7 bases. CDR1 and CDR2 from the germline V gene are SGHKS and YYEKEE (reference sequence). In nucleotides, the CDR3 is TGTGCCAGCAGCTACATAGCGGGAGGGCCGAATGAGCAGTTCTTC. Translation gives CASSYIAGGPNEQFF.

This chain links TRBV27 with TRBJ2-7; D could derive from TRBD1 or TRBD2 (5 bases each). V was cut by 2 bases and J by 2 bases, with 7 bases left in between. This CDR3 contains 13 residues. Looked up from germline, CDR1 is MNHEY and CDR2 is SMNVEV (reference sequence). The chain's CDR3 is CASSLRGAYEQYF. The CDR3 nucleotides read TGTGCCAGCAGTTTAAGGGGAGCCTACGAGCAGTACTTC.

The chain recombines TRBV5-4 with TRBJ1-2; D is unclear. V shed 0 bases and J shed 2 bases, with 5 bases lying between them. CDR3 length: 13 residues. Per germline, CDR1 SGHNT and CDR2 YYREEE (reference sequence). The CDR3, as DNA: TGTGCCAGCAGCTTGGACCAGAACTATGGCTACACCTTC. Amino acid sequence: CASSLDQNYGYTF.

CDR3 bases: TGTGCCAGCAGCTTAATGAGGGCAGGCCCGAACACCGGGGAGCTGTTTTTT. It yields the protein CASSLMRAGPNTGELFF. This chain joins TRBV7-6 and TRBJ2-2; tentative D call: TRBD2 (5 bases). V shed 2 bases and J shed 0 bases, with 13 bases lying between them. CDR3 length: 17 residues. Looked up from germline, CDR1 is SGHVS and CDR2 is FNYEAQ.

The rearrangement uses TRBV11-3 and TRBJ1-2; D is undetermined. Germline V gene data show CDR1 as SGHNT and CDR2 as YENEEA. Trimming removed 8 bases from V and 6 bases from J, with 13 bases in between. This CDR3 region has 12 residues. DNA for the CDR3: TGTGCCAGCTCACATAACTATGATGGCTACACCTTC. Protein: CASSHNYDGYTF. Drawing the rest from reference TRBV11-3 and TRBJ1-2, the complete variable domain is EAGVVQSPRYKIIEKKQPVAFWCNPISGHNTLYWYLQNLGQGPELLIRYENEEAVDDSQLPKDRFSAERLKGVDSTLKIQPAELGDSAVYLCASSHNYDGYTFGSGTRLTVV.

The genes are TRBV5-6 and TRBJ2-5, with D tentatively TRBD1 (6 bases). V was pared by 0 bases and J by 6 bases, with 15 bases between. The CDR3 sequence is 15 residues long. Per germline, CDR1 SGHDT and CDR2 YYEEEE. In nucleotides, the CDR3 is TGTGCCAGCAGCTTGGAGACAGGAAAGTGGAAGACCCAGTACTTC. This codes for CASSLETGKWKTQYF.

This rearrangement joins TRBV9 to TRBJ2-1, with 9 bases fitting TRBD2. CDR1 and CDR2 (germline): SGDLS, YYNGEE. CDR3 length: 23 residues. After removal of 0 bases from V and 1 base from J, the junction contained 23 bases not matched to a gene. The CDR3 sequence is CASSVGIGYAGGYFGSSYNEQFF. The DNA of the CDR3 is TGTGCCAGCAGCGTAGGTATCGGGTACGCGGGAGGGTATTTTGGGAGTTCCTACAATGAGCAGTTCTTC.

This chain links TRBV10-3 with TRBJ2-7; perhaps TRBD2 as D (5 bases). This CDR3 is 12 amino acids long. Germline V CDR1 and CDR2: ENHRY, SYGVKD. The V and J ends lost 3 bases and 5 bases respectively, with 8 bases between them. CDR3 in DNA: TGTGCCATCAGTGAACTAGAGAACGAGCAGTACTTC. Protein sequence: CAISELENEQYF.

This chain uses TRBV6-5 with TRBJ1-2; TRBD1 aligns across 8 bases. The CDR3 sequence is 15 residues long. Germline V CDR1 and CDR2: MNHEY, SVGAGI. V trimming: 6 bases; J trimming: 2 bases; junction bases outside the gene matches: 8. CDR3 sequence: CASSSYTGGNYGYTF. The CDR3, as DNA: TGTGCCAGCAGCAGCTACACAGGGGGGAACTATGGCTACACCTTC.

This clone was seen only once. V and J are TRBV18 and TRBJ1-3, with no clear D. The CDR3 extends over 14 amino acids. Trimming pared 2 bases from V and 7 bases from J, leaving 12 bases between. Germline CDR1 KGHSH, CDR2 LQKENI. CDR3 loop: CASSPLGKMNTIYF. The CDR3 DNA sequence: TGTGCCAGCTCACCATTGGGAAAAATGAACACCATATATTTT.

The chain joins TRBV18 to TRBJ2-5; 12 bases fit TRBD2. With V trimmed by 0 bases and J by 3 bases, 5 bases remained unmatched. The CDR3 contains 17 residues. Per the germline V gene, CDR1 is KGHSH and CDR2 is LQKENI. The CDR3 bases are TGTGCCAGCTCACCACCTATGGGACTAGCGGGCGAAGAGACCCAGTACTTC. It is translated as CASSPPMGLAGEETQYF.

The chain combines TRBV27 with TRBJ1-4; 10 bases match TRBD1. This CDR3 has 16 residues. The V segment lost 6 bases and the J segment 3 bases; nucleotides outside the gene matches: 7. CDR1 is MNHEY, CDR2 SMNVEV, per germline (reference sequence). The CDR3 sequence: CASRRQGAPPNEKLFF. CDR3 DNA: TGTGCCAGCAGACGACAGGGGGCACCTCCTAATGAAAAACTGTTTTTT.

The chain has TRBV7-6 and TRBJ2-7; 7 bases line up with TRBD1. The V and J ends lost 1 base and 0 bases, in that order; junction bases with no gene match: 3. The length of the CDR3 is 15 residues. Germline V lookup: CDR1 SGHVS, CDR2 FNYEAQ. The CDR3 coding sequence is TGTGCCAGCAGCTTAGGTCAGGGGGTCTCCTACGAGCAGTACTTC. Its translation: CASSLGQGVSYEQYF. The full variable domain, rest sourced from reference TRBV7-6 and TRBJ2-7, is GAGVSQSPRYKVTKRGQDVALRCDPISGHVSLYWYRQALGQGPEFLTYFNYEAQQDKSGLPNDRFSAERPEGSISTLTIQRTEQRDSAMYRCASSLGQGVSYEQYFGPGTRLTVT.

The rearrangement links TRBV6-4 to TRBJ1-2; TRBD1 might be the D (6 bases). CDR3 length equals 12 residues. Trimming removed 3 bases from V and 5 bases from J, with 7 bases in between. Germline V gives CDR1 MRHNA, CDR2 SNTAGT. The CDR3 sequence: CASSEGGYGYTF. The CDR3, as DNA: TGTGCCAGCAGTGAAGGGGGGTATGGCTACACCTTC.

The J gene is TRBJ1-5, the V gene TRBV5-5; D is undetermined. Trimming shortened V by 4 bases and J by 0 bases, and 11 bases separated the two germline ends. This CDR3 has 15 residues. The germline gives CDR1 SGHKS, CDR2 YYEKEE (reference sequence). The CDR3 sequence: CASSPDTYSNQPQHF. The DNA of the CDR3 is TGTGCCAGCAGCCCAGACACCTATAGCAATCAGCCCCAGCATTTT.

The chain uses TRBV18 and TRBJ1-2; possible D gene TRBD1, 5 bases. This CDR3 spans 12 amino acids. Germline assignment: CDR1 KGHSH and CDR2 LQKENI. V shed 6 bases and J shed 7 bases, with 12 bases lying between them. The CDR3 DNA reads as TGTGCCAGCTCGGACGACCAGGGTGGCTACACCTTC. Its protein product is CASSDDQGGYTF. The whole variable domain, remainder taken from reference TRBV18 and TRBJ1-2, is NAGVMQNPRHLVRRRGQEARLRCSPMKGHSHVYWYRQLPEEGLKFMVYLQKENIIDESGMPKERFSAEFPKEGPSILRIQQVVRGDSAAYFCASSDDQGGYTFGSGTRLTVV.

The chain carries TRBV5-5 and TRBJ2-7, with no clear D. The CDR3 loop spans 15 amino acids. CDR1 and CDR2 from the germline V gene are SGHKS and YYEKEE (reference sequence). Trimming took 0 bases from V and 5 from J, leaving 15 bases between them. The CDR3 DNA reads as TGTGCCAGCAGCTTGGTAGGTTCCTCTTGGAACGAGCAGTACTTC. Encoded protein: CASSLVGSSWNEQYF.